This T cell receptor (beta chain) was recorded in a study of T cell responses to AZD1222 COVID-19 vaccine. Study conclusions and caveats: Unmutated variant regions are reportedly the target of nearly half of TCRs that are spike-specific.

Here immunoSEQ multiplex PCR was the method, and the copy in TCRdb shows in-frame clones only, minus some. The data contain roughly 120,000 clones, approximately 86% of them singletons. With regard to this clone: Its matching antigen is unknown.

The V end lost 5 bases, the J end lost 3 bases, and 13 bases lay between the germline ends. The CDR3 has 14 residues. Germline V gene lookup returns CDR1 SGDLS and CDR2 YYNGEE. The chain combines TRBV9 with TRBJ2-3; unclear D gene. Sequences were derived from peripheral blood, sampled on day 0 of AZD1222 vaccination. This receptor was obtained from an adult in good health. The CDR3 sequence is CASSRRLGTDTQYF. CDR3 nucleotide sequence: TGTGCCAGCAGTAGGCGGTTAGGGACAGATACGCAGTATTTT.